The rows below give T cell receptor beta chains drawn from one sample of a study of Graves' ophthalmopathy and Graves' hyperthyroidism. TCRdb called the multiplex PCR reads again in MiXCR, with one record for every CDR3 protein. The data show roughly 1.1 million distinct CDR3 sequences, less than 45% seen once. The sequenced sample was peripheral blood or thyroid tissue (not recorded which). The receptor source for this set is an adult man with Graves' hyperthyroidism. Each CDR3 is given with its conserved first and last residue. D genes are given only for firm matches. Clone size is given for some rows only: seen once, a few or many times, or a class if the clone is expanded.

>TRBJ2-1|TRBV10-3|once|TRBD1
CAISPGQGYEQFF
TGTGCCATTAGCCCGGGACAGGGGTATGAGCAGTTCTTC
>TRBJ2-7|TRBV13|many|-
CASSRPRTTGRREQYF
TGTGCCAGCAGCCGGCCAAGGACAACCGGGCGGCGCGAGCAGTACTTC
>TRBJ1-6|TRBV6-5|many|TRBD1
CASRRGTGGGSPLHF
TGTGCCAGCAGGAGAGGTACAGGGGGTGGATCACCCCTCCACTTT
>TRBJ1-5|TRBV10-1|-|TRBD1
CTSLGTVFYRSNQPQHF
TGCACCAGCCTTGGGACAGTCTTTTATCGGAGCAATCAGCCCCAGCATTTT
>TRBJ1-2|TRBV11-2|-|-
CASSAPGQYYGYTF
TGTGCCAGCAGCGCCCCCGGACAGTACTATGGCTACACCTTC
>TRBJ2-3|TRBV10-3|-|-
CAITPGQRTDTQYF
TGTGCCATCACCCCGGGTCAGCGCACAGATACGCAGTATTTT
>TRBJ2-6|TRBV2|-|TRBD1
CASTRTGKNTEAF
TGTGCCAGCACCAGGACAGGGAAAAACACTGAAGCTTTC
>TRBJ2-5|TRBV27|many|-
CASSLSQAQETQYF
TGTGCCAGCAGTTTATCGCAGGCTCAAGAGACCCAGTACTTC
>TRBJ2-2|TRBV5-1|many|-
CASSFRGELFF
TGTGCCAGCAGTTTCCGGGGGGAGCTGTTTTTT
>TRBJ2-7|TRBV12-3/TRBV12-4|many|-
CASSIAAPYEQYF
TGTGCCAGCAGTATAGCGGCCCCCTACGAGCAGTACTTC
>TRBJ2-7|TRBV7-9|-|-
CASSSPSLRDNFAYEQYF
TGTGCCAGCAGCTCGCCATCCCTTCGGGACAATTTTGCCTACGAGCAGTACTTC
>TRBJ1-4|TRBV10-2|many|-
CASSPQDRVEKLFF
TGCGCCAGCAGTCCACAGGATCGGGTTGAAAAACTGTTTTTT
>TRBJ2-6|TRBV29-1|-|-
CSVEDRGTGSVLTF
TGCAGCGTTGAAGATCGGGGAACGGGCAGCGTCCTGACTTTC
>TRBJ1-4|TRBV5-1|many|TRBD1
CASSHGQAATNEKLFF
TGCGCCAGCAGCCACGGACAGGCAGCAACTAATGAAAAACTGTTTTTT
>TRBJ2-5|TRBV7-9|many|TRBD2
CASSFGLARETQYF
TGTGCCAGCAGCTTCGGACTAGCGAGAGAGACCCAGTACTTC
>TRBJ1-6|TRBV11-2|-|TRBD1
CASSSRTGSLNSPLHF
TGTGCCAGCAGCTCCCGGACAGGGAGCCTAAATTCACCCCTCCACTTT
>TRBJ2-7|TRBV7-9|-|TRBD2
CASSHRSGLAGWYEQYF
TGTGCCAGCAGCCACCGGTCCGGACTAGCGGGATGGTACGAGCAGTACTTC
>TRBJ1-2|TRBV28|many|TRBD1
CASTRDSYGYTF
TGTGCCAGCACCCGGGACAGCTATGGCTACACCTTC
>TRBJ1-4|TRBV7-9|many|TRBD1
CASSSKPTGFYEKLFF
TGTGCCAGCAGCTCAAAACCGACAGGGTTCTATGAAAAACTGTTTTTT
>TRBJ2-7|TRBV29-1|-|TRBD2
CSVVLAGVHEQYF
TGCAGCGTTGTCCTAGCGGGTGTCCACGAACAGTACTTC
>TRBJ2-7|TRBV7-6|many|-
CASSSLRGQGIDEQYF
TGTGCCAGCAGCTCCCTTCGTGGGCAGGGGATCGACGAGCAGTACTTC
>TRBJ2-5|TRBV7-9|once|TRBD2
CASSSLAGGPYETQYF
TGTGCCAGCAGCTCACTAGCGGGGGGGCCGTACGAGACCCAGTACTTC
>TRBJ2-7|TRBV5-1|many|TRBD1
CASSQTGEPFDEQYF
TGCGCCAGCAGCCAGACAGGGGAGCCCTTTGATGAGCAGTACTTC
>TRBJ1-6|TRBV10-3|-|TRBD1
CAISESGTVNSPLHF
TGTGCCATCAGTGAGTCTGGGACAGTAAATTCACCCCTCCACTTT
>TRBJ1-2|TRBV9|many|-
CASSATDRENYGYTF
TGTGCCAGCAGCGCGACGGACAGAGAGAACTATGGCTACACCTTC
>TRBJ1-2|TRBV13|many|TRBD1
CASSLGQGARGYTF
TGTGCCAGCAGCCTAGGACAGGGGGCGCGTGGCTACACCTTC
>TRBJ2-6|TRBV15|-|-
CATSRGVGSRANVLTF
TGTGCCACCAGCAGAGGGGTAGGGTCGCGGGCCAACGTCCTGACTTTC
>TRBJ1-5|TRBV12-3/TRBV12-4|-|-
CAPRRANNQPQHF
TGTGCCCCCAGGAGGGCAAACAATCAGCCCCAGCATTTT